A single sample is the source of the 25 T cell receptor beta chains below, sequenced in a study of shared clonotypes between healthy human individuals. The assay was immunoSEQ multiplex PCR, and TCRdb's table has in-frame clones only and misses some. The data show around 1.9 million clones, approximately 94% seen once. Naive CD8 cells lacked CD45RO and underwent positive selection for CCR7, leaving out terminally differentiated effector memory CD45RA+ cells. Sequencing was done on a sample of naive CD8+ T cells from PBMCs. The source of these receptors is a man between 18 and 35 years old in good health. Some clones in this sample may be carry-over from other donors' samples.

The CDR3 DNA reads TGTGCCAGCAGCTTAGCCGGGATCCAGCCCCAGCATTTT. Translating it yields CASSLAGIQPQHF. The chain couples TRBV7-8 to TRBJ1-5, with unresolved D. From germline, CDR1 is SGHVS and CDR2 FQNEAQ. Trimming cost V 0 bases and J 7 bases, with 7 bases left between them. CDR3 length equals 13 residues.

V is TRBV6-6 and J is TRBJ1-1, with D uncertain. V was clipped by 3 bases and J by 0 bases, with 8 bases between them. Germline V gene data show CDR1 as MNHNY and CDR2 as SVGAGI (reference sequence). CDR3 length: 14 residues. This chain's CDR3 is CASSYFTLNTEAFF. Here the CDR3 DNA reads TGTGCCAGCAGTTATTTCACACTGAACACTGAAGCTTTCTTT.

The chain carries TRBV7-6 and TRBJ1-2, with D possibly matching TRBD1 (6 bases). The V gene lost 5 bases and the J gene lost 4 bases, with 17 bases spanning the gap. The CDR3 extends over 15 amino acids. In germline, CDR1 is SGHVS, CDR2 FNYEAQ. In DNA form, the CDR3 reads TGTGCCAGCAGCCCAGGGGTCCTTCCGGCCTATGGCTACACCTTC. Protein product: CASSPGVLPAYGYTF.

CDR3 amino acids: CASSESGQSYGYTF. The CDR3 nucleotides read TGCGCCAGCAGTGAGTCGGGACAGAGTTATGGCTACACCTTC. The chain employs TRBV10-1 and TRBJ1-2; 7 positions agree with TRBD1. The J segment lost 5 bases and the V segment lost 0 bases, leaving 3 bases of the junction unmatched. This CDR3 contains 14 residues. The germline V gene encodes CDR1 WNHNN and CDR2 SYGVQD (reference sequence).

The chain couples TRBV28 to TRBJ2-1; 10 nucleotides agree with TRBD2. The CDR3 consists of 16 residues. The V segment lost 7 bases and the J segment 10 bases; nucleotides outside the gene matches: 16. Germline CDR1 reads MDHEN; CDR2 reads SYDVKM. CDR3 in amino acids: CASKELTEDSGGEQFF. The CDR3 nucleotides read TGTGCCAGCAAAGAACTTACCGAGGATAGCGGGGGGGAGCAGTTCTTC.

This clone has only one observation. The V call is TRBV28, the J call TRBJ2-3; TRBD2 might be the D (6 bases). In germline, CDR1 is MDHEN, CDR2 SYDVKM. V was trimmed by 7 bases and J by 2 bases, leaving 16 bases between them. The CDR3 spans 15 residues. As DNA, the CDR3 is TGTGCCAGCATCCGATGGGGGGTGAACACAGATACGCAGTATTTT. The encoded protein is CASIRWGVNTDTQYF.

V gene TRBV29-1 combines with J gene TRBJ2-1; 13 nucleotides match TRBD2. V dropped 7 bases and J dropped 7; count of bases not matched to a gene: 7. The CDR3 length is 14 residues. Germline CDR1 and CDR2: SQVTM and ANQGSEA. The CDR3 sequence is CSAGRTSGRNEQFF. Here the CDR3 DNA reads TGCAGCGCCGGACGGACTAGCGGGAGAAATGAGCAGTTCTTC.

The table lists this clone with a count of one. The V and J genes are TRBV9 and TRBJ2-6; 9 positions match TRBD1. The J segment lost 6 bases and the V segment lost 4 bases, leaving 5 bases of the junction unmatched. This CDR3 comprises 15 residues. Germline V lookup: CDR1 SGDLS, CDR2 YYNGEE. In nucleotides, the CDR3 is TGTGCCAGCAGCCCCCGACAGGGGGTGGCCAACGTCCTGACTTTC. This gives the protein CASSPRQGVANVLTF.

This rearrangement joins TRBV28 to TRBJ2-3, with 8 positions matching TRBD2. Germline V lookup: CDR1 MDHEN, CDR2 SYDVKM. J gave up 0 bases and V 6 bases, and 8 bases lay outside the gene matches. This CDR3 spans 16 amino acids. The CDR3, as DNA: TGTGCCAGCAGGACAACTAGCGGAGGAAGCACAGATACGCAGTATTTT. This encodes CASRTTSGGSTDTQYF.

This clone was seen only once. CDR3 DNA sequence: TGTGCCAGTTTTACGGCGGGGTTCTACACTGAAGCTTTCTTT. It encodes CASFTAGFYTEAFF. V usage is TRBV19 and J usage is TRBJ1-1; D is undetermined. The CDR3 runs 14 residues. Germline loops: CDR1 LNHDA, CDR2 SQIVND (reference sequence). Trimming pared 8 bases from V and 3 bases from J, leaving 16 bases between.

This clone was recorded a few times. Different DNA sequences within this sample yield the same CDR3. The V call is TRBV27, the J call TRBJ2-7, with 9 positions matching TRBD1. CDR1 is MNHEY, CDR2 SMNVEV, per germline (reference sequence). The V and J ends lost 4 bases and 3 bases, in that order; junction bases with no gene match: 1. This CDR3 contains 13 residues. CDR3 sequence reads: CASSWGQGYEQYF. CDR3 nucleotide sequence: TGTGCCAGCAGTTGGGGACAGGGCTACGAGCAGTACTTC.

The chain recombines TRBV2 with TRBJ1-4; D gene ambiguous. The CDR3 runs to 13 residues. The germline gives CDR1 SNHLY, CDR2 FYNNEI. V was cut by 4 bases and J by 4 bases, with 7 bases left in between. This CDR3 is CASSVRINEKLFF. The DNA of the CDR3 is TGTGCCAGCAGTGTACGGATTAATGAAAAACTGTTTTTT.

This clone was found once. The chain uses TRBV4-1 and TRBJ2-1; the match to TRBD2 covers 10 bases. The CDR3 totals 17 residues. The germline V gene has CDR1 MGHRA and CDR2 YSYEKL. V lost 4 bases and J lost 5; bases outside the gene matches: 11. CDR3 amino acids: CASSLLTGTSANNEQFF. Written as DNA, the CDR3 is TGCGCCAGCAGCCTACTCACCGGGACTAGCGCCAACAATGAGCAGTTCTTC.

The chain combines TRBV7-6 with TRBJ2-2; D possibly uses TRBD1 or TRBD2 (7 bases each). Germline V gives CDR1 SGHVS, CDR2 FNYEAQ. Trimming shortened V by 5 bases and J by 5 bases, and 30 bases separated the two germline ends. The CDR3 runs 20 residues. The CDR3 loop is CASSPRQGAAGVPRTGELFF. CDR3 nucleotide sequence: TGTGCCAGCAGCCCACGACAGGGTGCGGCGGGAGTTCCTAGAACCGGGGAGCTGTTTTTT.

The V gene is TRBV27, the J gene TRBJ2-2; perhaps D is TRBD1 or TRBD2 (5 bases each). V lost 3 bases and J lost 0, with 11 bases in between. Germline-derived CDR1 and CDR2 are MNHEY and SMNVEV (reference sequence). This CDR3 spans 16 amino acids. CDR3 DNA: TGTGCCAGCAGTTTCTTAGGGACGTCGAACACCGGGGAGCTGTTTTTT. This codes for CASSFLGTSNTGELFF.

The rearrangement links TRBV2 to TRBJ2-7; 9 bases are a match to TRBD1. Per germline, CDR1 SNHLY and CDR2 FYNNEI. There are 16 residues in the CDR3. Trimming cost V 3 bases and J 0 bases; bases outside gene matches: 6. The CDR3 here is CASSDRDRVISYEQYF. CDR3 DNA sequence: TGTGCCAGCAGTGACCGGGACAGGGTCATCTCCTACGAGCAGTACTTC.

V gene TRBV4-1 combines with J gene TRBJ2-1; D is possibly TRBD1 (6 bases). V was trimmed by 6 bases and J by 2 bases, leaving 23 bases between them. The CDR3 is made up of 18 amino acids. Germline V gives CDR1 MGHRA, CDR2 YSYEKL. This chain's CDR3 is CASSFPRVRDITYNEQFF. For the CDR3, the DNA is TGCGCCAGCAGTTTCCCGCGGGTGAGGGACATTACCTACAATGAGCAGTTCTTC.

Written as DNA, the CDR3 is TGTGCCAGCAGTGAAGGTCGGGGGGTAGCTAACTATGGCTACACCTTC. Its protein is CASSEGRGVANYGYTF. This chain connects TRBV2 to TRBJ1-2; D may be TRBD1 (5 bases). The V end was cut by 1 base, the J end by 0 bases, with 12 bases between. Germline lookup yields CDR1 SNHLY and CDR2 FYNNEI. CDR3 length: 16 amino acids.

This CDR3 is CSGYPSESGPEAFF. The CDR3 DNA reads as TGCAGCGGATACCCGTCGGAGAGCGGTCCTGAAGCTTTCTTT. The rearrangement uses TRBV29-1 and TRBJ1-1; no reliable D call. The germline V and J ends were trimmed by 7 bases and 6 bases, with 21 bases remaining between them. This CDR3 spans 14 amino acids. CDR1 and CDR2 (germline): SQVTM, ANQGSEA. The full variable domain, with the rest looked up from reference TRBV29-1 and TRBJ1-1, is SAVISQKPSRDICQRGTSLTIQCQVDSQVTMMFWYRQQPGQSLTLIATANQGSEATYESGFVIDKFPISRPNLTFSTLTVSNMSPEDSSIYLCSGYPSESGPEAFFGQGTRLTVV.

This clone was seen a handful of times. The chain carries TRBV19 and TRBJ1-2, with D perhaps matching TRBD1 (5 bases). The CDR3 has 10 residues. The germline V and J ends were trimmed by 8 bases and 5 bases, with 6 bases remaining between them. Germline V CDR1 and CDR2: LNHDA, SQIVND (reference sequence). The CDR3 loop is CASGTYGYTF. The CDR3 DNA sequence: TGTGCCAGTGGGACTTATGGCTACACCTTC.

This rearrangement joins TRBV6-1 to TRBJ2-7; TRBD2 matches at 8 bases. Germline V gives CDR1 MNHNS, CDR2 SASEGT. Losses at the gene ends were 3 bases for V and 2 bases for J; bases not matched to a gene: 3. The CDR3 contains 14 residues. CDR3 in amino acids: CASSERGAAYEQYF. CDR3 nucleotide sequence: TGTGCCAGCAGTGAGCGGGGGGCAGCCTACGAGCAGTACTTC.

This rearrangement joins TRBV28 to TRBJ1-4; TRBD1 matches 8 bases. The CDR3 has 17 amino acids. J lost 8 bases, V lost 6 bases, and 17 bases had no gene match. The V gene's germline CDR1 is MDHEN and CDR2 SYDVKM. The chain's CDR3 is CASSLALGQGEYEKLFF. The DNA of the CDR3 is TGTGCCAGCAGCTTAGCCTTAGGACAGGGCGAATACGAAAAACTGTTTTTT.

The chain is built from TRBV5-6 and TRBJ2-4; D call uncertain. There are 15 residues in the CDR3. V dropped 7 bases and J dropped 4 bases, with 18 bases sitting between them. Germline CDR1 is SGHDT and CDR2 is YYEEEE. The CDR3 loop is CASSPGPGEKNIQYF. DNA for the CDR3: TGTGCCAGCTCCCCAGGCCCAGGAGAAAAAAACATTCAGTACTTC.

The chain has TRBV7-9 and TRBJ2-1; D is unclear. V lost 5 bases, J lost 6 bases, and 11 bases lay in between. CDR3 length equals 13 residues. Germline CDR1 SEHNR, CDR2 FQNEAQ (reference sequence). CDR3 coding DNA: TGTGCCAGCAGCACCCGCCCGGTCAATGAGCAGTTCTTC. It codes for CASSTRPVNEQFF.

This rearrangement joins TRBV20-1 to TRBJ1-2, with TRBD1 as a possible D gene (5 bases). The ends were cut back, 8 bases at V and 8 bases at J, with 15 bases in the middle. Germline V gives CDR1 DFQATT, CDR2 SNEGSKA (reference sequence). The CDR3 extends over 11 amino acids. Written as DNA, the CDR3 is TGCAGTTTCGGGACTGGGGAGGGCTACACCTTC. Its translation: CSFGTGEGYTF.